The 20 T cell receptor beta chains below were found in one sample sequenced in a study of cytomegalovirus exposure and HLA in healthy donors. The PCR used 60 Vbeta and 13 Jbeta primers. Data came from immunoSEQ multiplex PCR; TCRdb stores just in-frame clones and leaves some out. The sample lists around 200,000 clones, around three quarters occurring once. Sequenced material: PBMCs. These receptors originate from a man aged 35-49 years in good health and CMV-seronegative.

The chain combines TRBV5-1 with TRBJ2-2; 7 bases match TRBD2. Germline CDR1 reads SGHRS; CDR2 reads YFSETQ. Unmatched junction bases numbered 3, after V lost 0 bases and J lost 1 base. The CDR3 runs 16 residues. CDR3 sequence: CASSLVGLGNTGELFF. CDR3 in DNA: TGCGCCAGCAGCTTGGTTGGACTAGGGAACACCGGGGAGCTGTTTTTT.

This clone was detected only a few times. V usage is TRBV20-1 and J usage is TRBJ2-7; D perhaps matches TRBD2 (5 bases). Germline V gene lookup returns CDR1 DFQATT and CDR2 SNEGSKA (reference sequence). The CDR3 extends over 11 amino acids. Between the trimmed V and J ends, which lost 3 bases and 3 bases, there was a span of 6 bases. The DNA for the CDR3 is TGCAGTGCTAGTCGGGACTACGAGCAGTACTTC. As protein: CSASRDYEQYF.

The chain joins TRBV19 to TRBJ1-5; 8 nucleotides align to TRBD1. The CDR3 length is 15 residues. V lost 1 base and J lost 4; bases outside the gene matches: 3. Germline assignment: CDR1 LNHDA and CDR2 SQIVND (reference sequence). The chain's CDR3 is CASSIGQGQNQPQHF. The CDR3, as DNA: TGTGCCAGTAGTATAGGACAGGGGCAGAATCAGCCCCAGCATTTT.

This clone was seen a handful of times. This chain links TRBV15 with TRBJ1-6, with D tentatively TRBD1 (5 bases). The germline gives CDR1 LNHNV, CDR2 YYDKDF (reference sequence). The CDR3 contains 17 residues. V was clipped by 0 bases and J by 5 bases, with 14 bases between them. DNA for the CDR3: TGTGCCACCAGCAGAGAGGGGGGACCGGGGAATAATTCACCCCTCCACTTT. As protein: CATSREGGPGNNSPLHF. The entire variable domain, with the rest obtained from reference TRBV15 and TRBJ1-6, is as follows: DAMVIQNPRYQVTQFGKPVTLSCSQTLNHNVMYWYQQKSSQAPKLLFHYYDKDFNNEADTPDNFQSRRPNTSFCFLDIRSPGLGDTAMYLCATSREGGPGNNSPLHFGNGTRLTVT.

This chain connects TRBV6-5 to TRBJ1-2; 7 bases are a match to TRBD1. V lost 0 bases and J lost 8; bases outside the gene matches: 9. The CDR3 has 15 residues. Germline assignment: CDR1 MNHEY and CDR2 SVGAGI. The DNA of the CDR3 is TGTGCCAGCAGTTACTCGAGACAGGGTATGACGGGCTACACCTTC. Translating gives CASSYSRQGMTGYTF.

The V call is TRBV18, the J call TRBJ1-1; 8 positions agree with TRBD1. The CDR3 consists of 13 residues. Looked up from germline, CDR1 is KGHSH and CDR2 is LQKENI. Trimming removed 6 bases from V and 5 bases from J; junction bases left unmatched: 5. In DNA form, the CDR3 reads TGTGCCAGCTCCTTGCAGGGGGCGACTGAAGCTTTCTTT. Residues: CASSLQGATEAFF.

This chain joins TRBV30 and TRBJ1-1, with D tentatively TRBD1 (6 bases). Germline CDR1 and CDR2: GTSNPN and SVGIG (reference sequence). Trimming removed 2 bases at V and 0 bases at J, with 10 bases between. The CDR3 is made up of 14 amino acids. The chain's CDR3 is CAWSRTALNTEAFF. The CDR3 DNA reads TGTGCCTGGAGTCGGACAGCTTTGAACACTGAAGCTTTCTTT.

This chain joins TRBV2 and TRBJ2-2; 7 bases match TRBD2. CDR1 is SNHLY and CDR2 is FYNNEI in the germline V gene. The CDR3 is 17 amino acids. The V segment lost 2 bases and the J segment 5 bases; nucleotides outside the gene matches: 11. The CDR3 bases are TGTGCCAGCAGTGAATCCGCTAGCGGTGCGACGACCGGGGAGCTGTTTTTT. Translation: CASSESASGATTGELFF.

The chain is built from TRBV19 and TRBJ1-2, with D unclear. In germline, CDR1 is LNHDA, CDR2 SQIVND (reference sequence). The CDR3 extends over 13 amino acids. Trimming stripped 3 bases from V and 3 bases from J, with 8 bases between. CDR3 sequence (DNA): TGTGCCAGTAGTATCGGGCGGGACTATGGCTACACCTTC. It codes for CASSIGRDYGYTF.

By proportion, this clone is medium-sized (0.01 to 0.1%). The chain joins TRBV6-6 to TRBJ1-2; TRBD1 is a possible D gene (6 bases). This CDR3 comprises 13 residues. Germline V lookup: CDR1 MNHNY, CDR2 SVGAGI (reference sequence). V was clipped by 5 bases and J by 2 bases, with 9 bases between them. Written as DNA, the CDR3 is TGTGCCAGCAGTCCAGGACAGAACTATGGCTACACCTTC. Protein product: CASSPGQNYGYTF.

The chain recombines TRBV7-3 with TRBJ2-5; 13 positions match TRBD2. Gene TRBJ2-7 matches the end of the DNA better, so the J call may be wrong. CDR3 length equals 14 residues. CDR1 and CDR2 (germline): SGHTA, FQGTGA. In DNA, the CDR3 is TGTGCCAGCAGCGCGGGACTAGCGGGAAGCGAGCAGTACTTC. This sequence encodes CASSAGLAGSEQYF.

The chain is built from TRBV5-1 and TRBJ1-1; a possible D gene is TRBD1 (5 bases). Germline V gene data show CDR1 as SGHRS and CDR2 as YFSETQ. This CDR3 is built from 16 residues. V lost 0 bases to trimming and J lost 0 bases, with 12 bases between them. As DNA, the CDR3 is TGCGCCAGCAGCTTGGTGGCAGGGAGGATGAACACTGAAGCTTTCTTT. It encodes CASSLVAGRMNTEAFF.

For the CDR3, the DNA is TGCGCCAGCAGCCAAGAACCAGGCTTAAACATTCAGTACTTC. It specifies CASSQEPGLNIQYF. The chain has TRBV4-3 and TRBJ2-4, with no clear D. This CDR3 spans 14 amino acids. Germline lookup yields CDR1 LGHNA and CDR2 YSLEER. V dropped 0 bases and J dropped 6 bases, with 9 bases sitting between them.

The rearrangement joins TRBV10-3 to TRBJ1-5; TRBD1 is a possible D gene (5 bases). The CDR3 consists of 14 residues. The germline CDR1 and CDR2 sequences are ENHRY and SYGVKD. The ends were cut back, 3 bases at V and 5 bases at J, with 11 bases in the middle. The CDR3 nucleotides read TGTGCCATCAGTGACAACAGGCGCGATCAGCCCCAGCATTTT. It specifies CAISDNRRDQPQHF.

The V gene is TRBV29-1, the J gene TRBJ1-4; TRBD1 agrees at 8 bases. J was trimmed by 8 bases and V by 7 bases; bases with no gene match: 9. CDR3 length: 13 residues. Germline CDR1 reads SQVTM; CDR2 reads ANQGSEA. CDR3 amino acids: CSGIGTGGEKLFF. The CDR3 DNA reads TGCAGCGGAATTGGGACAGGTGGGGAAAAACTGTTTTTT.

The chain carries TRBV5-1 and TRBJ1-1; TRBD1 aligns across 7 bases. This CDR3 spans 12 amino acids. Germline V gives CDR1 SGHRS, CDR2 YFSETQ. V lost 0 bases to trimming and J lost 10 bases; unmatched junction nucleotides: 3. CDR3 DNA sequence: TGCGCCAGCAGCTTGGGGCAGGGGGGAGCTTTCTTT. This encodes CASSLGQGGAFF.

This chain links TRBV10-3 with TRBJ1-5; D remains unclear. V gave up 6 bases and J gave up 2 bases, with 8 bases separating them. Germline lookup yields CDR1 ENHRY and CDR2 SYGVKD. There are 13 residues in the CDR3. CDR3 protein: CAISPRGNQPQHF. The CDR3 DNA reads as TGTGCCATCAGCCCTCGGGGCAATCAGCCCCAGCATTTT.

This chain links TRBV4-2 with TRBJ2-7, with 7 positions matching TRBD2. The junction had 8 bases not matched to a gene; V was cut back by 1 base and J by 2 bases. CDR3 length: 16 residues. Germline V gene sequence: CDR1 LGHNA, CDR2 YNFKEQ. The CDR3 region is CASSQVSGSDTYEQYF. In DNA, the CDR3 is TGTGCCAGCAGCCAAGTTAGCGGGTCGGATACCTACGAGCAGTACTTC.

J is TRBJ2-5 and V is TRBV5-4, with D tentatively TRBD2 (6 bases). The V end lost 5 bases, the J end lost 5 bases, and 10 bases lay between the germline ends. The CDR3 has 12 amino acids. CDR1 is SGHNT and CDR2 is YYREEE in the germline V gene (reference sequence). CDR3 in DNA: TGTGCCAGCAGTCCGGGAGCGGAGACCCAGTACTTC. Residues: CASSPGAETQYF.

On this clone: A much larger clone differs from this one at a single base, so this may be a read error. The chain links TRBV7-8 to TRBJ1-4; no clear D gene. V lost 3 bases, J lost 0 bases, and 8 bases lay in between. This CDR3 has 15 amino acids. Germline assignment: CDR1 SGHVS and CDR2 FQNEAQ. In DNA form, the CDR3 reads TGTGCCAGCAGCTTTCCATCCACAACTAATGAAAAACTGTTTTTT. As protein: CASSFPSTTNEKLFF. Full variable domain (rest looked up from reference TRBV7-8 and TRBJ1-4): GAGVSQSPRYKVAKRGQDVALRCDPISGHVSLFWYQQALGQGPEFLTYFQNEAQLDKSGLPSDRFFAERPEGSVSTLKIQRTQQEDSAVYLCASSFPSTTNEKLFFGSGTQLSVL.